This T cell receptor (beta chain) is from a study of T cell repertoires in cytomegalovirus infection. Study-wide context: Public TCR beta signatures were indicative of both CMV infection and a matching HLA type.

For this clonotype: Its antigen is not identified.

Study observations and caveats: Cumulated frequencies of public TCR beta families served to identify carriers of CMV plus the relevant HLA. There were HLA-C-restricted CMV-specific TCR beta clonotypes dominating the ex vivo response.

This CDR3 contains 15 residues. The germline V and J ends were trimmed by 1 base and 1 base, with 11 bases remaining between them. Looked up from germline, CDR1 is SGHNT and CDR2 is YYREEE (reference sequence). TCRdb re-called the reads with MiXCR, one entry per CDR3 protein. This table holds around 450,000 distinct CDR3 sequences, 31% found once. Sequencing input: PBMCs. This sequence joins TRBV5-4 and TRBJ2-5; maybe TRBD1 (6 bases). The sequence was collected from a human donor in good health (CMV status not recorded). Some clones in this sample may be carry-over from other donors' samples. The CDR3 protein is CASSLQGLPQETQYF. As DNA, the CDR3 is TGTGCCAGCAGCTTGCAGGGGCTACCCCAAGAGACCCAGTACTTC.